A single sample is the source of the 20 T cell receptor beta chains below, sequenced in a study of shared clonotypes between healthy human individuals. Sequencing used immunoSEQ multiplex PCR; TCRdb keeps in-frame clones, though not all of them. The sample gives approximately 340,000 clones, about 74% of which show up once; about a tenth is in the top ten. What was sequenced was memory CD4+ T cells sorted from blood. Subset in this sample: CD45RA-negative fraction. The receptor source for this set is a man aged 25-45 years in good health.

The chain uses TRBV2 and TRBJ2-7; 14 bases align to TRBD2. This CDR3 region has 19 residues. After removal of 5 bases from V and 4 bases from J, the junction contained 16 bases not matched to a gene. The germline gives CDR1 SNHLY, CDR2 FYNNEI. For the CDR3, the DNA is TGTGCCAGCAGTTCCCCCACGGGACTAGCGGGAGTTTCAGTTTACGAGCAGTACTTC. Translated, it gives CASSSPTGLAGVSVYEQYF.

This chain connects TRBV18 to TRBJ2-1, with D possibly being TRBD1 (5 bases). The V gene's germline CDR1 is KGHSH and CDR2 LQKENI. V lost 3 bases to trimming and J lost 3 bases, with 15 bases between them. The CDR3 has 16 residues. The CDR3 spells CASSPVISTDYNEQFF. DNA of the CDR3: TGTGCCAGCTCACCCGTCATCTCGACAGACTACAATGAGCAGTTCTTC. Complete variable domain (other parts from reference TRBV18 and TRBJ2-1): NAGVMQNPRHLVRRRGQEARLRCSPMKGHSHVYWYRQLPEEGLKFMVYLQKENIIDESGMPKERFSAEFPKEGPSILRIQQVVRGDSAAYFCASSPVISTDYNEQFFGPGTRLTVL.

This chain joins TRBV4-1 and TRBJ2-5, with a tentative D call TRBD1 (6 bases). There are 14 residues in the CDR3. V lost 0 bases to trimming and J lost 10 bases, with 15 bases between them. CDR1 MGHRA and CDR2 YSYEKL come from the germline V gene. The CDR3 spells CASSQERLDSNQYF. The CDR3 bases are TGCGCCAGCAGCCAAGAGAGACTGGACAGCAACCAGTACTTC.

A single count supports this clone. This CDR3 reads CASSLKGQGWGNTEAFF. The CDR3 DNA follows: TGTGCCAGCAGCTTGAAGGGACAGGGGTGGGGGAACACTGAAGCTTTCTTT. The gene calls are TRBV5-4 and TRBJ1-1, with 10 positions matching TRBD1. The CDR3 is 17 amino acids. V lost 1 base, J lost 1 base, and 7 bases stayed unmatched. The V gene's germline CDR1 is SGHNT and CDR2 YYREEE (reference sequence).

The chain joins TRBV14 to TRBJ2-2, with D possibly TRBD1 on 6 matching bases. Germline values: CDR1 SGHDN, CDR2 FVKESK. The CDR3 runs to 15 residues. Trimming cost V 1 base and J 5 bases, with 11 bases left between them. CDR3: CASSQARGQTGELFF. DNA for the CDR3: TGTGCCAGCAGCCAAGCCAGGGGACAAACCGGGGAGCTGTTTTTT.

This clone was seen more than once but under ten times. The chain combines TRBV9 with TRBJ1-2; D not certain. The germline CDR1 and CDR2 sequences are SGDLS and YYNGEE. The CDR3 covers 13 residues. V was shortened by 2 bases and J by 0 bases, with 5 bases between the two germline ends. CDR3 sequence (DNA): TGTGCCAGCAGCGTCGACCCTAACTATGGCTACACCTTC. Its protein product is CASSVDPNYGYTF.

The chain employs TRBV7-2 and TRBJ1-2; weak D call: TRBD1 (5 bases). This CDR3 comprises 14 residues. CDR1 and CDR2 (germline): SGHTA, FQGNSA. V lost 5 bases and J lost 8, with 18 bases in between. CDR3: CASSTPGTWWGYTF. The CDR3 DNA reads as TGTGCCAGCAGCACGCCCGGGACCTGGTGGGGCTACACCTTC.

The chain is built from TRBV7-6 and TRBJ2-3; TRBD2 might be the D (5 bases). Deletions cut 0 bases from V and 6 bases from J, with 10 bases between. The germline V gene has CDR1 SGHVS and CDR2 FNYEAQ. This CDR3 is built from 14 residues. CDR3 sequence reads: CASSLASGLDTQYF. The CDR3 DNA is TGTGCCAGCAGCTTAGCGAGCGGCTTGGATACGCAGTATTTT.

The V and J genes are TRBV6-5 and TRBJ1-4, with D perhaps matching TRBD1 (6 bases). The CDR3 runs 15 residues. Germline V gene lookup returns CDR1 MNHEY and CDR2 SVGAGI. V was clipped by 2 bases and J by 4 bases, with 11 bases between them. CDR3 nucleotide sequence: TGTGCCAGCAGTTACGGGGGGGCCAGTAATGAAAAACTGTTTTTT. As protein: CASSYGGASNEKLFF.

The V and J genes are TRBV18 and TRBJ1-1; D call uncertain. CDR1 KGHSH and CDR2 LQKENI come from the germline V gene. This CDR3 has 14 amino acids. V was clipped by 1 base and J by 2 bases, with 8 bases between them. As DNA, the CDR3 is TGTGCCAGCTCACCACAGGGCGCAAACACTGAAGCTTTCTTT. This encodes CASSPQGANTEAFF.

V usage is TRBV18 and J usage is TRBJ1-3, with 7 bases fitting TRBD1. Germline assignment: CDR1 KGHSH and CDR2 LQKENI. The CDR3 covers 15 residues. V gave up 3 bases and J gave up 6 bases; unmatched junction bases: 8. The CDR3 nucleotides read TGTGCCAGCTCACCCGTGACAGGGACGAAAAACACCATATATTTT. Encoded protein: CASSPVTGTKNTIYF.

The gene calls are TRBV6-6 and TRBJ1-4; TRBD1 agrees at 9 bases. The CDR3 has 15 residues. Germline CDR1 MNHNY, CDR2 SVGAGI (reference sequence). Losses at the gene ends were 5 bases for V and 4 bases for J; bases not matched to a gene: 5. CDR3: CASSKQGALNEKLFF. Written as DNA, the CDR3 is TGTGCCAGCAGTAAACAGGGGGCCCTTAATGAAAAACTGTTTTTT.

The chain has TRBV29-1 and TRBJ2-5, with 7 bases that match TRBD1. This CDR3 has 12 residues. The germline CDR1 and CDR2 sequences are SQVTM and ANQGSEA. The ends lost 8 bases at V and 2 bases at J; junction bases unmatched: 5. Here the CDR3 reads CSTGTAQETQYF. CDR3 DNA sequence: TGCAGCACCGGGACAGCTCAAGAGACCCAGTACTTC.

J is TRBJ1-4 and V is TRBV9; the D is unclear. Germline CDR1 SGDLS, CDR2 YYNGEE. V dropped 0 bases and J dropped 4 bases, with 13 bases sitting between them. The CDR3 has 16 residues. This chain's CDR3 is CASSVDTGRDNEKLFF. The CDR3 DNA reads as TGTGCCAGCAGCGTAGATACCGGGAGGGATAATGAAAAACTGTTTTTT.

The chain employs TRBV7-2 and TRBJ2-3, with D hard to call. Trimming took 5 bases from V and 6 from J, leaving 30 bases between them. In germline, CDR1 is SGHTA, CDR2 FQGNSA. The CDR3 consists of 19 residues. CDR3 in DNA: TGTGCCAGCAGCCCTCCGCCCTCCGTTCTTTTTGGGGAAATGGATACGCAGTATTTT. Its protein is CASSPPPSVLFGEMDTQYF.

The chain carries TRBV5-1 and TRBJ1-5; 12 nucleotides line up with TRBD1. From germline, CDR1 is SGHRS and CDR2 YFSETQ. The length of the CDR3 is 17 residues. Trimming cost V 5 bases and J 9 bases; bases outside gene matches: 15. The CDR3 is CASRIRDRGLGSRPQHF. The CDR3 DNA sequence: TGCGCCAGCAGAATCCGGGACAGGGGGCTCGGTAGTAGGCCCCAGCATTTT.

The CDR3 DNA sequence: TGTGCCTGGAGTGTACGTGGGACAGGGGGTTACAATGAGCAGTTCTTC. Translating gives CAWSVRGTGGYNEQFF. The rearrangement joins TRBV30 to TRBJ2-1; 11 bases agree with TRBD1. Losses at the gene ends were 0 bases for V and 4 bases for J; bases not matched to a gene: 5. This CDR3 spans 16 amino acids. The germline V gene has CDR1 GTSNPN and CDR2 SVGIG (reference sequence).

Turning to this clone: A single base is all that separates this from a far larger clone, so a read error is likely. This CDR3 is also generated by other DNA sequences in the sample. The chain has TRBV5-1 and TRBJ2-1; 15 nucleotides match TRBD2. In germline, CDR1 is SGHRS, CDR2 YFSETQ. V lost 3 bases to trimming and J lost 7 bases; unmatched junction nucleotides: 8. The CDR3 loop spans 17 amino acids. In DNA, the CDR3 is TGCGCCAGCAGCTCCGACCCAGGACTAGCGGGAGGGAATGAGCAGTTCTTC. Its translation: CASSSDPGLAGGNEQFF.

In this sample, this clone turned up a few times. CDR3 bases: TGTGCCAGCAGTTTAGGTGTAGGGGCGAATAATGGCTACACCTTC. It yields the protein CASSLGVGANNGYTF. The chain combines TRBV28 with TRBJ1-2; tentative D call: TRBD1 (5 bases). There are 15 residues in the CDR3. Trimming stripped 2 bases from V and 6 bases from J, with 16 bases between. The germline V gene has CDR1 MDHEN and CDR2 SYDVKM.

In its sample, this clone was seen a few times. The V gene is TRBV2, the J gene TRBJ2-2; D may be TRBD1 (5 bases). CDR1 SNHLY and CDR2 FYNNEI come from the germline V gene. V shed 6 bases and J shed 5 bases, with 19 bases lying between them. This CDR3 comprises 16 residues. CDR3 sequence: CASRRGTTVLTGELFF. Written as DNA, the CDR3 is TGTGCCAGCAGAAGGGGAACGACAGTTTTAACCGGGGAGCTGTTTTTT.